This TCR beta chain was observed in a study of CD4 T cells in relation to SARS-CoV-2 and coronaviruses. Study as a whole: TCR beta CDR3s were sequenced after approximately ten-day antigen culture of PBMCs.

The CDR3 is 14 amino acids. The V segment lost 6 bases and the J segment 5 bases; nucleotides outside the gene matches: 4. Looked up from germline, CDR1 is MDHEN and CDR2 is SYDVKM. About this clone itself: Its antigen remains unknown.

Sequenced by immunoSEQ multiplex PCR; TCRdb stores in-frame clones only, minus some. The sample consists of approximately 41,000 clones, approximately 87% of them appearing once. The chain recombines TRBV28 with TRBJ2-1; 10 nucleotides match TRBD2. The sample was naive CD4+ T cells from PBMCs, cultured in vitro. Subset here: naive CD4+ T cells isolated by negative enrichment. The sequence was obtained from an adult with COVID-19. The CDR3 DNA follows: TGTGCCAGCAGGTCCCTAGCGGGAGACAATGAGCAGTTCTTC. Its translation is CASRSLAGDNEQFF.